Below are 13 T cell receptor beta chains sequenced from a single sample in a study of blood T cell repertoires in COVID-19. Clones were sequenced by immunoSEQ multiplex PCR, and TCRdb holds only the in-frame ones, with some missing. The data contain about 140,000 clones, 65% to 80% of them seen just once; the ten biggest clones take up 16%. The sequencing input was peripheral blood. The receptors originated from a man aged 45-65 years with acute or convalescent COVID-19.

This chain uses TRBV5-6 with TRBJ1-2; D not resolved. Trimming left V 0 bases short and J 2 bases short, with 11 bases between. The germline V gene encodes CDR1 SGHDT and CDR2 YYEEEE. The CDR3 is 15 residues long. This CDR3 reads CASSLGAVTNYGYTF. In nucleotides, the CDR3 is TGTGCCAGCAGCTTGGGCGCCGTCACCAACTATGGCTACACCTTC. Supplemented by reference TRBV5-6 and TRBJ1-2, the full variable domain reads DAGVTQSPTHLIKTRGQQVTLRCSPKSGHDTVSWYQQALGQGPQFIFQYYEEEERQRGNFPDRFSGHQFPNYSSELNVNALLLGDSALYLCASSLGAVTNYGYTFGSGTRLTVV.

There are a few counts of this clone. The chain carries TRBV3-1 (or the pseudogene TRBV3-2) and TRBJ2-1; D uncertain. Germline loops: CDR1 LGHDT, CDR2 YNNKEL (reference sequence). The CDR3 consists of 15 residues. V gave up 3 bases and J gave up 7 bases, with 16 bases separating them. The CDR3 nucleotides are TGTGCCAGCAGCCATGCTGCTAGTTTTGCAAATGAGCAGTTCTTC. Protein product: CASSHAASFANEQFF.

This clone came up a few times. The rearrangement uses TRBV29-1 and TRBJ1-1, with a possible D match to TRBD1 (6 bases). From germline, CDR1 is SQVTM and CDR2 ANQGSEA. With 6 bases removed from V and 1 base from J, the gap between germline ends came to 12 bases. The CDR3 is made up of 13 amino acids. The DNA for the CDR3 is TGCAGCGTACAAACCAGGGGGAACACTGAAGCTTTCTTT. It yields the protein CSVQTRGNTEAFF.

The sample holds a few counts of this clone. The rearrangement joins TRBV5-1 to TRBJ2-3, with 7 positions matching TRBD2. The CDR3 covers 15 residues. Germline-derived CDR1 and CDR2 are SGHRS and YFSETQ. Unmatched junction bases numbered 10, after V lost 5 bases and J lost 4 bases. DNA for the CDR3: TGCGCCAGCAGGATTCGCGGGGAGGGATCAGATACGCAGTATTTT. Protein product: CASRIRGEGSDTQYF.

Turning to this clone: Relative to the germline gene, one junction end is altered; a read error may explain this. The CDR3 coding sequence is TGTGCCAGCAGTGAACTGGGAGGGGGTTACTTC. Residues: CASSELGGGYF. J is TRBJ1-2 and V is TRBV6-1; possibly TRBD1 for D (6 bases). CDR1 is MNHNS, CDR2 SASEGT, per germline. The CDR3 spans 11 residues.

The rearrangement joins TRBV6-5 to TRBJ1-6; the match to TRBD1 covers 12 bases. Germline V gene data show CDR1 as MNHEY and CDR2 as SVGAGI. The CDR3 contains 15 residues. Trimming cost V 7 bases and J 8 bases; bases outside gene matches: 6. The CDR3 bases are TGTGCCAGCAAGGGACAGGGGGCAACGGATTCACCCCTCCACTTT. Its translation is CASKGQGATDSPLHF.

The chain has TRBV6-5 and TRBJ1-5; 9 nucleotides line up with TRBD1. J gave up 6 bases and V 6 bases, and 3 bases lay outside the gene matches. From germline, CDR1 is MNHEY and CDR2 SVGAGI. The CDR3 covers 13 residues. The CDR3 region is CASRGTGSQPQHF. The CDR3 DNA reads TGTGCCAGCAGGGGGACAGGGAGTCAGCCCCAGCATTTT.

The CDR3 protein is CATSDRRGSRETQYF. In nucleotides, the CDR3 is TGTGCCACCAGTGACCGCAGGGGAAGTAGGGAGACCCAGTACTTC. This sequence joins TRBV24-1 and TRBJ2-5; possibly TRBD1 for D (6 bases). The CDR3 totals 15 residues. Germline values: CDR1 KGHDR, CDR2 SFDVKD. V lost 4 bases to trimming and J lost 5 bases, with 16 bases between them.

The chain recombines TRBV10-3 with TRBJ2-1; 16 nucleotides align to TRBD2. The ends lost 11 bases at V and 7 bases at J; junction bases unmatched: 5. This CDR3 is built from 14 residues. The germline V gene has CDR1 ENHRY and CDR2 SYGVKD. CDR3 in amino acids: CASMGLAGGNEQFF. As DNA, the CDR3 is TGTGCCTCAATGGGACTAGCGGGGGGGAATGAGCAGTTCTTC.

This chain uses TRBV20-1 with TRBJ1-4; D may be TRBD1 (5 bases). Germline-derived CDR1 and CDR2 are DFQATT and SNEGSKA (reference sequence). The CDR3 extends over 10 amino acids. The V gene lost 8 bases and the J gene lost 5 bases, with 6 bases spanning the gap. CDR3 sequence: CSSGNEKLFF. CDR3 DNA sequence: TGCAGTTCAGGGAATGAAAAACTGTTTTTT.

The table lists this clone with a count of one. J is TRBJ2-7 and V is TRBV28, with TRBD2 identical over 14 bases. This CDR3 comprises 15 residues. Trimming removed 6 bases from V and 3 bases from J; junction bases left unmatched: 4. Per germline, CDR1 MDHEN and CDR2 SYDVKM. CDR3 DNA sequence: TGTGCCAGCAGCCTTGGGACTAGCGGGGGCTACGAGCAGTACGTC. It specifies CASSLGTSGGYEQYV.

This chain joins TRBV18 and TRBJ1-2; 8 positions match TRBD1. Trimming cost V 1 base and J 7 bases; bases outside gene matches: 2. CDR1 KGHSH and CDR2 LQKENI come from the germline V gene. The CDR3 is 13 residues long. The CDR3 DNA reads TGTGCCAGCTCACCACGGGACAGGAGTGGCTACACCTTC. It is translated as CASSPRDRSGYTF.

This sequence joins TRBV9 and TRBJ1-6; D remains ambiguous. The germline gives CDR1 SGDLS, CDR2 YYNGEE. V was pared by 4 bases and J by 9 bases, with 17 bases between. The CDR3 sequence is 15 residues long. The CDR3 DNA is TGTGCCAGCAGCTCCCATAGCCCGCTCAGTTCACCCCTCCACTTT. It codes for CASSSHSPLSSPLHF.